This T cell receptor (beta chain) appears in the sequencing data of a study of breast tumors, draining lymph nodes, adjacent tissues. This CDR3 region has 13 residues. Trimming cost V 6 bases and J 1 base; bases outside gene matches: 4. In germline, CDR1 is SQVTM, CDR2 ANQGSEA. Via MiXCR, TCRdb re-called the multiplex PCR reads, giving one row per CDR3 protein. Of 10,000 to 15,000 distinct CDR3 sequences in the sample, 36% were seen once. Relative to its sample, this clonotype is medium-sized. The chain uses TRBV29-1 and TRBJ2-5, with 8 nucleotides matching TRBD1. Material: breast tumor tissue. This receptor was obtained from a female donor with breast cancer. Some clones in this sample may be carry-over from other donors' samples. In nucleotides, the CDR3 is TGCAGCGTCGCCGACAGGGGCCAAGAGACCCAGTACTTC. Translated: CSVADRGQETQYF.